This TCR beta chain was recorded in a study of molecular identifiers for immune sequencing clone quantification. TCRdb fed the PCR reads into MiXCR, producing one record per CDR3 protein. This sample yields around 480,000 distinct CDR3 sequences, of which about 25% are seen a single time; just over 0.75% belongs to the top ten. In germline, CDR1 is SGHDT, CDR2 YYEEEE. Trimming took off 10 bases at V and 11 bases at J, with 9 bases between the two ends. This CDR3 has 8 residues. This clonotype has a count of ten or more. This chain links TRBV5-6 with TRBJ1-1; D unresolved. This clonotype originated in a human donor in good health. Some libraries in this study had Jurkat cell RNA spiked in. The sequenced sample was naive CD8+ T cells from blood, with Jurkat cell RNA spiked in. Subset here: FACS-sorted CD8+CD4-CCR7+CD45RA+ naive T cells. The DNA for the CDR3 is TGTGCCCCCCAGCGGGCTTTCTTT. Its translation: CAPQRAFF.